These 10 T cell receptor beta chains were all obtained from the same sample, sequenced in a study of CD8 T cells in ankylosing spondylitis. MiXCR, applied by TCRdb to the 5' RACE reads, yields one record per CDR3 protein. The table shows 250,000 to 300,000 distinct CDR3 sequences, with about 20% occurring only once. Sequencing used blood, either unsorted or a sorted T cell fraction (not recorded which). These receptors were obtained from a male donor with ankylosing spondylitis or in good health (not recorded which).

This chain connects TRBV29-1 to TRBJ2-1; possible D gene TRBD1, 6 bases. Germline V gene sequence: CDR1 SQVTM, CDR2 ANQGSEA. The CDR3 is 15 residues long. The ends were cut back, 3 bases at V and 8 bases at J, with 20 bases in the middle. The CDR3 region is CSVEGKTGNGDEQFF. The CDR3 bases are TGCAGCGTTGAGGGGAAGACAGGAAACGGGGATGAGCAGTTCTTC.

This chain connects TRBV6-5 to TRBJ2-7; D is perhaps TRBD1 (6 bases). CDR3 size: 14 residues. The V gene lost 2 bases and the J gene lost 2 bases, with 10 bases spanning the gap. The germline gives CDR1 MNHEY, CDR2 SVGAGI. The CDR3, as DNA: TGTGCCAGCAGTTACCACAGGGACGCCTACGAGCAGTACTTC. Translating gives CASSYHRDAYEQYF.

The table lists this clonotype with a count of one. The chain uses TRBV7-8 and TRBJ1-5; 9 bases map to TRBD1. The germline V gene has CDR1 SGHVS and CDR2 FQNEAQ. This CDR3 is 16 amino acids long. Losses at the gene ends were 5 bases for V and 4 bases for J; bases not matched to a gene: 9. DNA of the CDR3: TGTGCCAGCAGCAAAGACCCCGGGACAGGGAATCAGCCCCAGCATTTT. Amino acid sequence: CASSKDPGTGNQPQHF. Together with reference TRBV7-8 and TRBJ1-5, the CDR3 gives the full variable domain: GAGVSQSPRYKVAKRGQDVALRCDPISGHVSLFWYQQALGQGPEFLTYFQNEAQLDKSGLPSDRFFAERPEGSVSTLKIQRTQQEDSAVYLCASSKDPGTGNQPQHFGDGTRLSIL.

The CDR3 protein is CASSLQGQGYNEQFF. CDR3 coding DNA: TGTGCCAGCAGTCTTCAGGGACAGGGATACAATGAGCAGTTCTTC. The genes are TRBV27 and TRBJ2-1; 9 positions agree with TRBD1. Germline V gene lookup returns CDR1 MNHEY and CDR2 SMNVEV (reference sequence). V lost 5 bases, J lost 4 bases, and 6 bases stayed unmatched. The CDR3 has 15 amino acids.

The chain combines TRBV27 with TRBJ2-3; D is unresolved. Trimming stripped 2 bases from V and 4 bases from J, with 4 bases between. CDR3 size: 12 residues. The V gene's germline CDR1 is MNHEY and CDR2 SMNVEV (reference sequence). CDR3 DNA: TGTGCCAGCAGTTTAGACTCAGATACGCAGTATTTT. Translated, it gives CASSLDSDTQYF.

The chain uses TRBV5-6 and TRBJ2-3; 8 bases map to TRBD2. V lost 4 bases to trimming and J lost 0 bases; unmatched junction nucleotides: 7. Germline V gene lookup returns CDR1 SGHDT and CDR2 YYEEEE. The CDR3 runs to 16 residues. CDR3 sequence reads: CASSLMTSASTDTQYF. CDR3 nucleotide sequence: TGTGCCAGCAGCCTGATGACTAGCGCTAGCACAGATACGCAGTATTTT.

The chain has TRBV20-1 and TRBJ1-2; possible D gene TRBD1, 6 bases. Germline V lookup: CDR1 DFQATT, CDR2 SNEGSKA (reference sequence). V lost 0 bases, J lost 4 bases, and 21 bases lay in between. The CDR3 runs 17 residues. The CDR3 sequence: CSARDLTSRGPGYGYTF. The CDR3 coding sequence is TGCAGTGCTAGAGACCTAACGTCCCGGGGGCCCGGCTATGGCTACACCTTC.

This clonotype was counted at least ten times. The CDR3 DNA reads as TGTGCCAGCAGCCCCGGACAGGGATGGGAAGAGACCCAGTACTTC. Residues: CASSPGQGWEETQYF. V is TRBV5-5 and J is TRBJ2-5; 8 bases fit TRBD1. V lost 4 bases to trimming and J lost 3 bases; unmatched junction nucleotides: 8. The V gene's germline CDR1 is SGHKS and CDR2 YYEKEE (reference sequence). The CDR3 is made up of 15 amino acids.

A few counts support this clonotype. The chain employs TRBV4-3 and TRBJ2-7, with a weak D call TRBD2 (5 bases). Trimming left V 1 base short and J 4 bases short, with 11 bases between. Germline lookup yields CDR1 LGHNA and CDR2 YSLEER. This CDR3 spans 14 amino acids. CDR3 region: CASSQARVSYEQYF. The CDR3 nucleotides are TGCGCCAGCAGCCAAGCGCGGGTCAGTTACGAGCAGTACTTC.

This clonotype was detected a few times. The chain has TRBV9 and TRBJ2-7; no clear D. Germline CDR1 is SGDLS and CDR2 is YYNGEE. The CDR3 runs 14 residues. The V end lost 0 bases, the J end lost 0 bases, and 7 bases lay between the germline ends. The CDR3 protein is CASSVDDGSYEQYF. The CDR3 region has the DNA TGTGCCAGCAGCGTAGACGACGGCTCCTACGAGCAGTACTTC.